Listed below are T cell receptor beta chains from one sample, sequenced in a study of blood T cell repertoires in COVID-19. Sequencing was performed with immunoSEQ multiplex PCR; in TCRdb, only in-frame clones are kept and a portion is missing. Seen here are about 240,000 clones, around 85% observed once, and the top ten hold 9.6%. The sample taken for sequencing was peripheral blood. Receptor source: a woman older than 75 with acute or convalescent COVID-19. The CDR3 runs from the conserved cysteine through the conserved F or W. The D gene is left open where the match is weak. Rows may omit the clone size; those that give it use once, few, many or a size class.

.	TRBJ2-2	.	TRBV5-8	CASLQGLRSNTGELFF	TGTGCCAGCCTACAGGGTTTGAGGAGTAACACCGGGGAGCTGTTTTTT
.	TRBJ1-2	.	TRBV5-4	CASSPGAREGGYTF	TGTGCCAGCAGCCCCGGAGCCAGGGAGGGTGGCTACACCTTC
TRBD1	TRBJ2-7	.	TRBV28	CASGPGQGFSYEQYF	TGTGCCAGCGGGCCGGGACAGGGATTCTCCTACGAGCAGTACTTC
.	TRBJ2-3	.	TRBV5-8	CASSLRGGRVNTQYF	TGTGCCAGCAGCTTGAGGGGGGGGCGCGTAAATACGCAGTATTTT
TRBD1	TRBJ1-1	.	TRBV11-1	CASSRKGGAGNTEAFF	TGTGCCAGCAGCCGCAAAGGGGGCGCAGGGAACACTGAAGCTTTCTTT
TRBD2	TRBJ2-1	.	TRBV2	CASRVTSGGANEQFF	TGTGCCAGCAGGGTCACTAGCGGGGGGGCCAATGAGCAGTTCTTC
.	TRBJ1-1	.	TRBV5-5	CASSPREAVNTEAFF	TGTGCCAGCAGCCCCCGGGAGGCCGTGAACACTGAAGCTTTCTTT
.	TRBJ2-7	.	TRBV12-3/TRBV12-4	CASSYGQSHEQYF	TGTGCCAGCAGCTACGGACAGTCACACGAGCAGTACTTC
TRBD1	TRBJ1-2	.	TRBV5-4	CASSTYRLTGPSVYGYTF	TGTGCCAGCAGCACCTACCGACTGACAGGGCCCAGCGTCTATGGCTACACCTTC
TRBD2	TRBJ2-2	.	TRBV3-1/TRBV3-2	CASSFNFGGANTGELFF	TGTGCCAGCAGCTTCAATTTCGGGGGGGCGAACACCGGGGAGCTGTTTTTT
.	TRBJ1-3	.	TRBV2	CASSVTGNTIYF	TGTGCCAGCAGTGTCACTGGAAACACCATATATTTT
.	TRBJ2-1	.	TRBV2	CASSQSGQDGYNEQFF	TGTGCCAGCAGTCAAAGCGGGCAGGACGGCTACAATGAGCAGTTCTTC
TRBD2	TRBJ2-3	.	TRBV7-9	CASSGEAGGPGSTDTQYF	TGTGCCAGCAGTGGGGAAGCGGGGGGACCCGGATCCACAGATACGCAGTATTTT
TRBD1	TRBJ1-2	few	TRBV7-9	CASSLDRGLDGYTF	TGTGCCAGCAGCTTAGACAGGGGTCTTGATGGCTACACCTTC
.	TRBJ1-6	.	TRBV4-1	CASSHSDRGMGLYNSPLHF	TGCGCCAGCAGCCACTCCGATAGGGGAATGGGTCTCTATAATTCACCCCTCCACTTT
.	TRBJ1-3	.	TRBV12-5	CASGLVTGASGNTIYF	TGTGCTAGTGGTTTGGTAACGGGAGCCTCTGGAAACACCATATATTTT
.	TRBJ2-7	.	TRBV3-1/TRBV3-2	CASSPGGPYEQYF	TGTGCCAGCAGCCCCGGGGGGCCCTACGAGCAGTACTTC
TRBD1	TRBJ2-7	once	TRBV5-1	CASSLGGTGGYEQYF	TGCGCCAGCAGCTTGGGAGGGACAGGCGGCTACGAGCAGTACTTC
.	TRBJ1-1	.	TRBV30	CAGGRSGEAFF	TGTGCCGGCGGGCGGAGTGGTGAAGCTTTCTTT
.	TRBJ1-6	.	TRBV4-1	CASSHLGAGAGNSPLHF	TGCGCCAGCAGCCACCTAGGGGCAGGGGCCGGTAATTCACCCCTCCACTTT
TRBD1	TRBJ1-4	.	TRBV5-1	CASSLYRGANEKLFF	TGCGCCAGCAGCTTGTACAGGGGAGCTAATGAAAAACTGTTTTTT
.	TRBJ1-1	.	TRBV14	CASSQDPRGEAFF	TGTGCCAGCAGCCAAGATCCAAGGGGGGAAGCTTTCTTT